The clone carrying this T cell receptor beta chain appeared a single time. The sample comes from a study of blood T cell repertoires in COVID-19. Assay: immunoSEQ multiplex PCR; the TCRdb copy retains only in-frame clones and omits some. The repertoire holds some 220,000 clones, with 80% as singletons. Trimming removed 0 bases from V and 0 bases from J; junction bases left unmatched: 9. Germline V gives CDR1 LNHNV, CDR2 YYDKDF (reference sequence). The CDR3 sequence is 20 residues long. The TCR comes from a human donor in a cohort sampled during active COVID-19. The sequencing sample was made of peripheral blood. The V gene is TRBV15, the J gene TRBJ2-6; the match to TRBD2 covers 9 bases. The CDR3: CATSRDPGTSFFSGANVLTF. The CDR3 nucleotides are TGTGCCACCAGCAGAGATCCCGGGACTAGCTTTTTCTCTGGGGCCAACGTCCTGACTTTC. The whole variable domain, remainder taken from reference TRBV15 and TRBJ2-6, is DAMVIQNPRYQVTQFGKPVTLSCSQTLNHNVMYWYQQKSSQAPKLLFHYYDKDFNNEADTPDNFQSRRPNTSFCFLDIRSPGLGDTAMYLCATSRDPGTSFFSGANVLTFGAGSRLTVL.